This is a list of T cell receptor beta chains from one sample in a study of cytomegalovirus exposure and HLA in healthy donors. TCRdb's copy holds only in-frame clones and misses some; the assay was immunoSEQ multiplex PCR. The repertoire table contains tens of thousands of clones. Sequencing input: PBMCs. The receptors stem from a man aged 45 to 65 in good health and CMV-seronegative. Each CDR3 is given with its conserved first and last residue. D genes are given only for firm matches.

V: TRBV5-1; D: TRBD1; J: TRBJ1-4; CDR3: CASSLTGGGEKLFF; DNA: TGCGCCAGCAGCTTAACAGGGGGAGGAGAAAAACTGTTTTTT
V: TRBV5-1; D: NA; J: TRBJ2-7; CDR3: CASSPPKESSSYEQYF; DNA: TGCGCCAGCAGCCCTCCGAAGGAGTCCAGCTCCTACGAGCAGTACTTC
V: TRBV7-9; D: TRBD1; J: TRBJ1-3; CDR3: CASSARQGSSGNTIYF; DNA: TGTGCCAGCAGCGCCAGACAGGGCTCCTCTGGAAACACCATATATTTT
V: TRBV28; D: TRBD1; J: TRBJ1-2; CDR3: CASSLGTGEGYTF; DNA: TGTGCCAGCAGTTTGGGGACAGGGGAGGGCTACACCTTC
V: TRBV5-4; D: NA; J: TRBJ1-5; CDR3: CASSLGGTQNQPQHF; DNA: TGTGCCAGCAGCTTGGGTGGGACACAAAATCAGCCCCAGCATTTT
V: TRBV29-1; D: NA; J: TRBJ2-1; CDR3: CSVGDTFDYNEQFF; DNA: TGCAGCGTCGGGGACACCTTTGACTACAATGAGCAGTTCTTC
V: TRBV5-1; D: NA; J: TRBJ1-2; CDR3: CASSLDGSYGYTF; DNA: TGCGCCAGCAGCTTGGACGGTTCCTATGGCTACACCTTC
V: TRBV14; D: NA; J: TRBJ1-1; CDR3: CASSWTDSAMNTEAFF; DNA: TGTGCCAGCAGCTGGACGGACAGCGCCATGAACACTGAAGCTTTCTTT
V: TRBV6-5; D: TRBD1; J: TRBJ1-6; CDR3: CASSYSNRGDSPLHF; DNA: TGTGCCAGCAGTTACTCGAACAGGGGCGATTCACCCCTCCACTTT
V: TRBV11-1; D: TRBD1; J: TRBJ1-2; CDR3: CASSPGQGMGSYGYTF; DNA: TGTGCCAGCAGCCCCGGACAGGGGATGGGTTCCTATGGCTACACCTTC
V: TRBV27; D: NA; J: TRBJ2-2; CDR3: CASSNRDSPPGELFF; DNA: TGTGCCAGCAGTAACCGGGACTCCCCCCCCGGGGAGCTGTTTTTT
V: TRBV7-3; D: TRBD1; J: TRBJ1-1; CDR3: CASSSDRGTEAFF; DNA: TGTGCCAGCAGCTCCGACAGGGGCACTGAAGCTTTCTTT
V: TRBV28; D: NA; J: TRBJ1-1; CDR3: CASRRAVTEAFF; DNA: TGTGCCAGCAGACGCGCGGTCACTGAAGCTTTCTTT
V: TRBV6-5; D: NA; J: TRBJ1-2; CDR3: CASSYSRGFNYGYTF; DNA: TGTGCCAGCAGTTACTCGAGAGGGTTTAACTATGGCTACACCTTC
V: TRBV4-3; D: NA; J: TRBJ2-3; CDR3: CASSQDWSSTDTQYF; DNA: TGCGCCAGCAGCCAAGATTGGAGCAGTACAGATACGCAGTATTTT
V: TRBV28; D: NA; J: TRBJ1-1; CDR3: CASSLVTGTTEAFF; DNA: TGTGCCAGCAGTTTAGTAACCGGGACAACTGAAGCTTTCTTT
V: TRBV4-2; D: NA; J: TRBJ2-1; CDR3: CASSPLGTRGNEQFF; DNA: TGTGCCAGCAGCCCTTTGGGGACAAGGGGGAATGAGCAGTTCTTC
V: TRBV6-5; D: NA; J: TRBJ2-5; CDR3: CASSYSATRDQETQYF; DNA: TGTGCCAGCAGTTACTCCGCGACTAGGGACCAAGAGACCCAGTACTTC
V: TRBV7-9; D: NA; J: TRBJ1-2; CDR3: CASSHTRREDYGYTF; DNA: TGTGCCAGCAGCCACACACGGAGGGAGGACTATGGCTACACCTTC